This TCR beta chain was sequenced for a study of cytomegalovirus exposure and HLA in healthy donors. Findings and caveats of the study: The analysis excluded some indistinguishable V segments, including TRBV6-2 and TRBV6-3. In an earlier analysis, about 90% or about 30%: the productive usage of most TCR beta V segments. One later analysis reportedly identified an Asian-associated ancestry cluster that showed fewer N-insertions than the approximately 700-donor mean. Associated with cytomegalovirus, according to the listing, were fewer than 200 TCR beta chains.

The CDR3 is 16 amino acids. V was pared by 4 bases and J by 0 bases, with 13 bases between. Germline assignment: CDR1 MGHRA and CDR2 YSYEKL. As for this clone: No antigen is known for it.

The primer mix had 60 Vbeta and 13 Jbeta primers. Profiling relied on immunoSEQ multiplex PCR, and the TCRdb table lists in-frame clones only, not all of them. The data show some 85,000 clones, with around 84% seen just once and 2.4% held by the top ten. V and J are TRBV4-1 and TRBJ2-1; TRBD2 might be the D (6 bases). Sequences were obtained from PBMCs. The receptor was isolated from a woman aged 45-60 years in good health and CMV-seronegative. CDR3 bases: TGCGCCAGCAGCCGGGTAGCGGACCCCTCCTACAATGAGCAGTTCTTC. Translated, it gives CASSRVADPSYNEQFF.